This T cell receptor (beta chain) was sequenced in a study of cytomegalovirus exposure and HLA in healthy donors. The CDR3 sequence is 14 residues long. V lost 2 bases to trimming and J lost 5 bases; unmatched junction nucleotides: 4. Germline CDR1 is SGHTA and CDR2 is FQGNSA. PCR amplification relied on 60 Vbeta primers (plus 13 Jbeta primers). Here immunoSEQ multiplex PCR was the method, and the copy in TCRdb shows in-frame clones only, minus some. The sample gives over 85,000 clones, 86% of which show up once; 1.5% to 2% is in the top ten. This clone was picked up one time. Sequencing was performed on PBMCs. The TCR originated in a man aged 40-49 years in good health and CMV-seronegative. The genes are TRBV7-2 and TRBJ2-5; 8 nucleotides align to TRBD2. CDR3 in amino acids: CASSLSGGSETQYF. The CDR3 nucleotides are TGTGCCAGCAGCTTAAGCGGGGGTTCTGAGACCCAGTACTTC.